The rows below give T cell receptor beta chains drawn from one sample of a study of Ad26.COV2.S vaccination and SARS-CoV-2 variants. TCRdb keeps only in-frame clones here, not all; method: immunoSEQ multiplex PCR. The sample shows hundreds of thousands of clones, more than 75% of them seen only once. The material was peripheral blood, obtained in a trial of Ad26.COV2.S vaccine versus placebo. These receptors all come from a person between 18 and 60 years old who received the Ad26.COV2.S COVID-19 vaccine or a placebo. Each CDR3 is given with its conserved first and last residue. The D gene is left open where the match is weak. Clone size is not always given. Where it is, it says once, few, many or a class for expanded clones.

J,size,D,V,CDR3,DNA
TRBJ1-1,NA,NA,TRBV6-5,CASSPPGYTEAFF,TGTGCCAGCAGTCCCCCCGGTTACACTGAAGCTTTCTTT
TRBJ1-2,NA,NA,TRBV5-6,CASSLEADYGYTF,TGTGCCAGCAGCTTGGAGGCAGACTATGGCTACACCTTC
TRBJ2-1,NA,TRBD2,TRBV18,CASSPGLAVIYNEQFF,TGTGCCAGCTCACCCGGGCTAGCGGTAATCTACAATGAGCAGTTCTTC
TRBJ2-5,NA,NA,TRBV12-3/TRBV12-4,CASSLVGKQTQYF,TGTGCCAGCAGTTTAGTGGGCAAACAGACCCAGTACTTC
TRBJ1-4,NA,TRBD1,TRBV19,CASSQQGAHGKLFF,TGTGCCAGTAGTCAACAGGGGGCTCATGGAAAACTGTTTTTT
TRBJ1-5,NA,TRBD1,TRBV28,CASSRTGKQPQHF,TGTGCCAGCAGTCGGACAGGGAAACAGCCCCAGCATTTT
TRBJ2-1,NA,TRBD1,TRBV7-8,CASSLILYTGQGAFGNEQFF,TGTGCCAGCAGCTTAATTCTTTACACAGGGCAGGGGGCGTTTGGCAATGAGCAGTTCTTC
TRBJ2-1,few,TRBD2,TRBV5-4,CASSLEASGGYNEQFF,TGTGCCAGCAGCTTGGAGGCTAGCGGGGGCTACAATGAGCAGTTCTTC
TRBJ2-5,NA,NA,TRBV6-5,CASRGFGETQYF,TGTGCCAGCAGAGGGTTTGGAGAGACCCAGTACTTC
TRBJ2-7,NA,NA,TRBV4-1,CASSQITSGTASHEQYF,TGCGCCAGCAGCCAGATCACATCCGGGACTGCTTCCCACGAGCAGTACTTC
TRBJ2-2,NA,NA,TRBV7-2,CASSLVSRAANTGELFF,TGTGCCAGCAGCTTAGTATCCCGCGCCGCGAACACCGGGGAGCTGTTTTTT
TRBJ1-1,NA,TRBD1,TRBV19,CASQRQGARNTEAFF,TGTGCCAGTCAACGACAGGGGGCGAGGAACACTGAAGCTTTCTTT
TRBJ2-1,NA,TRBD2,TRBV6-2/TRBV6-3,CASSAAKRGGYNEQFF,TGTGCCAGCAGTGCCGCCAAGCGGGGGGGCTACAATGAGCAGTTCTTC
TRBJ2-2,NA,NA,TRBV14,CASSQDLVSARAGELFF,TGTGCCAGCAGCCAAGATCTGGTTTCAGCTAGGGCCGGGGAGCTGTTTTTT
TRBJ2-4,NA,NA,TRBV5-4,CASWSRGAKNIQYF,TGTGCCAGCTGGAGTCGGGGAGCCAAAAACATTCAGTACTTC
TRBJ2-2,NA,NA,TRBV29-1,CSVIGTAQPGAHTGELFF,TGCAGCGTTATAGGGACTGCCCAACCAGGGGCGCACACCGGGGAGCTGTTTTTT
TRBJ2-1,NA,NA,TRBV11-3,CASSLSSRALYNEQFF,TGTGCCAGCAGCTTATCTTCCAGGGCCCTATACAATGAGCAGTTCTTC
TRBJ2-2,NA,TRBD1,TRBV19,CASISPGDSSNTGELFF,TGTGCCAGTATATCCCCTGGGGACAGCTCGAACACCGGGGAGCTGTTTTTT
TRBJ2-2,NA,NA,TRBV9,CASSVEDTGELFF,TGTGCCAGCAGCGTAGAAGACACCGGGGAGCTGTTTTTT
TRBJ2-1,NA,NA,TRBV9,CASSVVATVSSYNEQFF,TGTGCCAGCAGCGTAGTAGCGACTGTAAGCTCCTACAATGAGCAGTTCTTC
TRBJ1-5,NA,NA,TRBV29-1,CSVEVTDNQPQHF,TGCAGCGTTGAAGTGACAGATAATCAGCCCCAGCATTTT
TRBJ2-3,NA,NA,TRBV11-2,CASSLDPPSEYTDTQYF,TGTGCCAGCAGCTTAGATCCCCCTAGCGAGTACACAGATACGCAGTATTTT
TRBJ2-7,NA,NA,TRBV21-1,CASSKALIGGHEQYF,TGTGCCAGCAGCAAAGCGCTTATCGGGGGACACGAGCAGTACTTC
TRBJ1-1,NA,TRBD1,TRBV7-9,CASSGQGVEAFF,TGTGCCAGCAGCGGACAGGGGGTTGAAGCTTTCTTT
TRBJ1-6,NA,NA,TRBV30,CAWRRLGATLLHF,TGTGCCTGGAGAAGGTTGGGCGCCACTCTCCTCCACTTT
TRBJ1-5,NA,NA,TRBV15,CATSRGRSGDSNQPQHF,TGTGCCACCAGCAGAGGACGATCTGGTGATAGCAATCAGCCCCAGCATTTT
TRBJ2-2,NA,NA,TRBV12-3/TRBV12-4,CATFRGSGELFF,TGTGCCACCTTTAGAGGGTCCGGGGAGCTGTTTTTT
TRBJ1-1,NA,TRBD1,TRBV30,CAWGRGRWAFF,TGTGCCTGGGGAAGGGGGCGGTGGGCTTTCTTT
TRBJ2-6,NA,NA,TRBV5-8,CASSFLSGSANVLTF,TGTGCCAGCAGCTTCTTATCCGGGAGTGCCAACGTCCTGACTTTC
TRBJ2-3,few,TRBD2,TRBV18,CASSPGGGPQDTQYF,TGTGCCAGCTCACCAGGCGGGGGACCCCAAGATACGCAGTATTTT
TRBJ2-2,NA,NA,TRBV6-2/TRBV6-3,CASSYQGRTGELFF,TGTGCCAGCAGTTACCAGGGTCGCACCGGGGAGCTGTTTTTT
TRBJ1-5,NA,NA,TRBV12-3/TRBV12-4,CASSRSGPQHF,TGTGCCAGCAGCCGTAGTGGGCCCCAGCATTTT
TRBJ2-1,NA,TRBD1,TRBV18,CASRSRDRDNEQFF,TGTGCCAGTAGAAGCCGGGACAGGGACAATGAGCAGTTCTTC
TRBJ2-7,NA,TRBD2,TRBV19,CASSSPPGGSYEQYF,TGTGCCAGTAGCTCCCCCCCGGGGGGATCCTACGAGCAGTACTTC
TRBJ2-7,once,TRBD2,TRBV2,CASSTERWTSGEYF,TGTGCCAGCAGCACTGAACGATGGACTAGCGGGGAGTACTTC
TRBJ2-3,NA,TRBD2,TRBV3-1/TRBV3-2,CASSLLAGGPLVADTQYF,TGTGCCAGCAGCCTTCTAGCGGGAGGCCCTTTAGTAGCGGATACGCAGTATTTT
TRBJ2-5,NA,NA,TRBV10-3,CAISEQNQETQYF,TGTGCCATCAGTGAACAGAACCAAGAGACCCAGTACTTC
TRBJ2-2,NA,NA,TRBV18,CASSPSGGLRTGELFF,TGTGCCAGCTCACCATCGGGCGGGCTTAGGACCGGGGAGCTGTTTTTT
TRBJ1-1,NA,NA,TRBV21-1,CATLGRAGTEAFF,TGTGCCACCCTAGGACGAGCGGGCACTGAAGCTTTCTTT
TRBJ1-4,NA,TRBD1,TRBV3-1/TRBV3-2,CASSQGDRRTNEKLFF,TGTGCCAGCAGCCAAGGGGACAGACGCACTAATGAAAAACTGTTTTTT
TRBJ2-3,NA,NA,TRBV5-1,CASKITDTQYF,TGCGCCAGCAAGATAACGGATACGCAGTATTTT
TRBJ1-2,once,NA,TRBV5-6,CASTLAGANYGYTF,TGTGCCAGCACGCTGGCAGGGGCTAACTATGGCTACACCTTC
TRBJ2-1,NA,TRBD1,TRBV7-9,CASSLAGQGFYEQFF,TGTGCCAGCAGCTTAGCGGGACAGGGTTTTTATGAGCAGTTCTTC
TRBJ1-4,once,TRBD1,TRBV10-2,CASSLTGGDEKLFF,TGCGCCAGCAGCCTAACAGGGGGTGATGAAAAACTGTTTTTT
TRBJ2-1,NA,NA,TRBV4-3,CASSQDRDGIYSYNEQFF,TGCGCCAGCAGCCAAGATCGAGACGGGATATACTCCTACAATGAGCAGTTCTTC
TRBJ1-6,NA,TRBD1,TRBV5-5,CASSPGTGDNSPLHF,TGTGCCAGCAGCCCCGGGACAGGAGATAATTCACCCCTCCACTTT
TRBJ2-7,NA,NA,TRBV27,CASSFGRASSYEQYF,TGTGCCAGCAGTTTCGGGCGGGCGTCCTCCTACGAGCAGTACTTC
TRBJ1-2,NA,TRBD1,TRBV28,CASRRTGGTGGYTF,TGTGCCAGCAGGCGGACAGGGGGTACCGGTGGCTACACCTTC
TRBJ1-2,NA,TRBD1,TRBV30,CAWSSWTGGSNYGYTF,TGTGCCTGGAGCTCGTGGACAGGCGGTTCTAACTATGGCTACACCTTC
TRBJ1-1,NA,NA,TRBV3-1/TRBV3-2,CASSPSPGGAEAFF,TGTGCCAGCAGCCCTAGTCCCGGGGGTGCTGAAGCTTTCTTT